These 5 T cell receptor beta chains came from one sample sequenced in a study of T cell repertoires in cytomegalovirus infection. TCRdb itself ran the reads through MiXCR, one entry per CDR3 protein. This sample carries 250,000 to 300,000 distinct CDR3 sequences, approximately 22% of them seen once, and the ten largest clones take roughly a fifth. The antigens of these receptors remain unknown. The specimen comprised cultured PBMCs, sampled from culture after CMV antigen stimulation. These receptor sequences come from a human donor in good health (CMV status not recorded). Some clones in this sample may be carry-over from other donors' samples.

As concerns this clonotype: A much larger clone sits a single nucleotide away, making a read error possible. J is TRBJ2-3 and V is TRBV10-3; D not certain. V was cut by 11 bases and J by 0 bases, with 9 bases left in between. The CDR3 length is 12 residues. Germline lookup yields CDR1 ENHRY and CDR2 SYGVKD. For the CDR3, the DNA is TGTGCCTTCGGTGACAGCACAGATACGCAGTATTTT. Translation gives CAFGDSTDTQYF.

This clonotype turned up a few times. The chain combines TRBV27 with TRBJ1-2; D is ambiguous. Trimming left V 2 bases short and J 3 bases short, with 7 bases between. Germline-derived CDR1 and CDR2 are MNHEY and SMNVEV (reference sequence). The CDR3 length is 13 residues. In DNA form, the CDR3 reads TGTGCCAGCAGTTTAGACGGGGACTATGGCTACACCTTC. Translating it yields CASSLDGDYGYTF.

This chain uses TRBV9 with TRBJ1-1, with D maybe TRBD1 (6 bases). Looked up from germline, CDR1 is SGDLS and CDR2 is YYNGEE. This CDR3 is built from 15 residues. V was trimmed by 4 bases and J by 6 bases, leaving 19 bases between them. CDR3 coding DNA: TGTGCCAGCAGCAAAACAGGGCAGGTTTGGTCTGAAGCTTTCTTT. It translates to CASSKTGQVWSEAFF.

V is TRBV10-1 and J is TRBJ1-3, with TRBD1 identical over 9 bases. Looked up from germline, CDR1 is WNHNN and CDR2 is SYGVQD (reference sequence). J lost 0 bases, V lost 6 bases, and 6 bases had no gene match. The CDR3 runs 16 residues. CDR3 residues: CASSARTGDSGNTIYF. The CDR3 coding sequence is TGCGCCAGCAGCGCCAGGACAGGGGACTCTGGAAACACCATATATTTT.

At least ten counts were recorded for this clonotype. J is TRBJ1-2 and V is TRBV7-3; D not certain. V was shortened by 5 bases and J by 4 bases, with 11 bases between the two germline ends. The germline V gene encodes CDR1 SGHTA and CDR2 FQGTGA. The length of the CDR3 is 13 residues. The CDR3 nucleotides are TGTGCCAGCAGCAATCATCGAGCCTATGGCTACACCTTC. Protein sequence: CASSNHRAYGYTF. Full variable domain (missing parts from reference TRBV7-3 and TRBJ1-2): GAGVSQTPSNKVTEKGKYVELRCDPISGHTALYWYRQSLGQGPEFLIYFQGTGAADDSGLPNDRFFAVRPEGSVSTLKIQRTERGDSAVYLCASSNHRAYGYTFGSGTRLTVV.